What follows are 15 T cell receptor beta chains derived from one specimen sequenced in a study of blood T cells in healthy people across ages. It was with a sample-barcoded 5' primer and a J-beta primer mix that a second PCR of about 6 to 12 cycles was run. MiXCR, applied by TCRdb to the 5' RACE reads, yields one record per CDR3 protein. Of around 780,000 distinct CDR3 sequences in the sample, about a quarter were seen once. These data also featured in a second study, about T cells of mothers and their children.

What was sequenced was blood. The receptors derive from a boy younger than 18 in good health.

This clonotype was observed a few times. The V and J genes are TRBV20-1 and TRBJ2-1; the match to TRBD2 covers 9 bases. The CDR3 spans 17 residues. Germline V gene lookup returns CDR1 DFQATT and CDR2 SNEGSKA (reference sequence). With V trimmed by 3 bases and J by 0 bases, 9 bases remained unmatched. CDR3 nucleotides: TGCAGTGCTAGGGTAGCGGGGGCCCTGAGCTCCTACAATGAGCAGTTCTTC. Translation: CSARVAGALSSYNEQFF.

This clonotype was detected a few times. V and J are TRBV20-1 and TRBJ2-5; the D gene is possibly TRBD1 (6 bases). Germline CDR1 reads DFQATT; CDR2 reads SNEGSKA (reference sequence). V was pared by 2 bases and J by 5 bases, with 21 bases between. CDR3 size: 16 residues. CDR3 in amino acids: CSARLNPGASAETQYF. CDR3 sequence (DNA): TGCAGTGCTAGACTTAACCCAGGGGCCTCGGCGGAGACCCAGTACTTC.

The chain carries TRBV28 and TRBJ1-2; D unresolved. Germline V gene sequence: CDR1 MDHEN, CDR2 SYDVKM. The ends were cut back, 6 bases at V and 8 bases at J, with 19 bases in the middle. The CDR3 extends over 14 amino acids. The CDR3 is CASSPNVDGKGYTF. The CDR3 DNA follows: TGTGCCAGCAGCCCTAACGTCGATGGGAAAGGCTACACCTTC.

The chain carries TRBV9 and TRBJ1-5, with 10 bases matching TRBD1. The CDR3 is 15 residues long. CDR1 is SGDLS and CDR2 is YYNGEE in the germline V gene. The J segment lost 4 bases and the V segment lost 4 bases, leaving 5 bases of the junction unmatched. The CDR3: CASSSGQGINQPQHF. DNA of the CDR3: TGTGCCAGCAGCTCGGGACAGGGGATTAATCAGCCCCAGCATTTT.

Comment on this clonotype: One junction end disagrees with the germline gene, perhaps due to a read error. V and J are TRBV6-1 and TRBJ2-7; 7 bases are shared with TRBD2. CDR3 length: 14 amino acids. Germline CDR1 and CDR2: MNHNS and SASEGT. The CDR3 region is CTSIMTSTSYEQYF. The CDR3 DNA follows: TGTACCAGCATAATGACTAGCACCTCCTACGAGCAGTACTTC.

There are a few counts of this clonotype. This sequence joins TRBV29-1 and TRBJ2-1, with D perhaps matching TRBD1 or TRBD2 (5 bases each). The CDR3 consists of 13 residues. Germline V gene data show CDR1 as SQVTM and CDR2 as ANQGSEA. Trimming pared 1 base from V and 9 bases from J, leaving 13 bases between. The CDR3 nucleotides read TGCAGCGTTGAAGGCAGGGACCCACGTGAGCAGTTCTTC. Encoded protein: CSVEGRDPREQFF.

This clonotype was counted only a few times. The chain carries TRBV12-3 or TRBV12-4 and TRBJ2-3, with D tentatively TRBD1 or TRBD2 (6 bases each). This CDR3 spans 16 amino acids. Trimming removed 2 bases from V and 2 bases from J, with 14 bases in between. CDR3 sequence reads: CASSLRKGGYTDTQYF. The CDR3 nucleotides are TGTGCCAGCAGTTTAAGGAAAGGGGGGTACACAGATACGCAGTATTTT.

This clonotype has only a few counts. The genes are TRBV20-1 and TRBJ2-7; the D is unclear. Between the trimmed V and J ends, which lost 7 bases and 1 base, there was a span of 14 bases. The germline gives CDR1 DFQATT, CDR2 SNEGSKA (reference sequence). This CDR3 has 13 amino acids. The CDR3 DNA sequence: TGCAGTGTCTCCCGTGCAAGGTCCTACGAGCAGTACTTC. It specifies CSVSRARSYEQYF.

The sample holds a few counts of this clonotype. The chain recombines TRBV2 with TRBJ2-7, with D perhaps assigned TRBD1 or TRBD2 (5 bases each). Trimming left V 3 bases short and J 3 bases short, with 12 bases between. The CDR3 length is 14 residues. The germline V gene encodes CDR1 SNHLY and CDR2 FYNNEI. The CDR3 DNA sequence: TGTGCCAGCAGTGAGGGGACGTGGGTCTACGAGCAGTACTTC. Translated, it gives CASSEGTWVYEQYF.

This clonotype has a handful of counts. This sequence joins TRBV27 and TRBJ2-5, with 12 bases aligning to TRBD2. The J call could be wrong; TRBJ2-1 is a better fit for the DNA end. Germline V gene sequence: CDR1 MNHEY, CDR2 SMNVEV (reference sequence). The CDR3 loop spans 14 amino acids. This CDR3 reads CASRASGGGNEQFF. DNA for the CDR3: TGTGCCAGCAGGGCTAGCGGGGGGGGGAATGAGCAGTTCTTC.

The chain employs TRBV6-4 and TRBJ2-3, with D perhaps TRBD1 (6 bases). Germline CDR1 reads MRHNA; CDR2 reads SNTAGT. This CDR3 is 15 amino acids long. Trimming cost V 6 bases and J 3 bases, with 16 bases left between them. CDR3 nucleotides: TGTGCCAGCAGCCCAAATCCGGGACAAACAGATACGCAGTATTTT. Protein sequence: CASSPNPGQTDTQYF.

The chain employs TRBV12-3 or TRBV12-4 and TRBJ2-1, with TRBD2 as a possible D gene (7 bases). There are 14 residues in the CDR3. V was shortened by 6 bases and J by 9 bases, with 18 bases between the two germline ends. The CDR3, as DNA: TGTGCCAGCAGGGGGACTACTCCCAGGGGTGAGCAGTTCTTC. Protein product: CASRGTTPRGEQFF.

This clonotype came up a few times. A junction boundary mismatches the germline segment, possibly from a read error. This chain links TRBV14 with TRBJ1-4, with unresolved D. Germline CDR1 is SGHDN and CDR2 is FVKESK. This CDR3 has 14 residues. CDR3 residues: CASSARLENGKLFF. The CDR3 bases are TGTGCCAGCAGCGCCAGGCTAGAGAATGGAAAACTGTTTTTT. Full variable domain (missing parts from reference TRBV14 and TRBJ1-4): EAGVTQFPSHSVIEKGQTVTLRCDPISGHDNLYWYRRVMGKEIKFLLHFVKESKQDESGMPNNRFLAERTGGTYSTLKVQPAELEDSGVYFCASSARLENGKLFFGSGTQLSVL.

In DNA, the CDR3 is TGTGCCAGCAGCTTAGCGCAGGATGGCTACACCTTC. Residues: CASSLAQDGYTF. V and J are TRBV7-9 and TRBJ1-2; D unclear. The V end was cut by 0 bases, the J end by 6 bases, with 5 bases between. The CDR3 contains 12 residues. The germline V gene encodes CDR1 SEHNR and CDR2 FQNEAQ (reference sequence).

The J gene is TRBJ2-5, the V gene TRBV5-1; possibly TRBD1 for D (8 bases). Trimming shortened V by 4 bases and J by 9 bases, and 19 bases separated the two germline ends. Germline CDR1 is SGHRS and CDR2 is YFSETQ. The CDR3 covers 14 residues. CDR3 DNA: TGCGCCAGCAGCCCGTCGGGACAGGCGGGAGCCCAGTACTTC. It translates to CASSPSGQAGAQYF.